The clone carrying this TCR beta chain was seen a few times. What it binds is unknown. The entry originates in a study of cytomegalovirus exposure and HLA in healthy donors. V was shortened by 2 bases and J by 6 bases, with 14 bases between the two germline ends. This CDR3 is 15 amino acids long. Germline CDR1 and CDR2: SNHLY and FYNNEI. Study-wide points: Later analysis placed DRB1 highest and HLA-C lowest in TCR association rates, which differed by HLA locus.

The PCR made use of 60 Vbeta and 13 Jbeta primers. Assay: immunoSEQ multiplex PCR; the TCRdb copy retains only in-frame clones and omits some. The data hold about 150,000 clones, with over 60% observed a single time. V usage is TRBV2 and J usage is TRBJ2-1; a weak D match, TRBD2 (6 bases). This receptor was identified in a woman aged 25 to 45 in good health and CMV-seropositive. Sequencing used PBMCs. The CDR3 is CASSERTNRLNEQFF. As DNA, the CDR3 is TGTGCCAGCAGTGAAAGGACTAACCGGCTCAATGAGCAGTTCTTC.